Following are 10 T cell receptor beta chains from one sample sequenced in a study of CD8+CD57+ T cells in acquired aplastic anemia. The template for TCR beta VDJ and CDR3 sequence profiling was genomic DNA. TCRdb fed the reads into MiXCR, producing one record per CDR3 protein. The profile shows 200,000 to 250,000 distinct CDR3 sequences, approximately 35% of them singletons. Specimen: sorted CD4+, CD8+, or CD8+CD57+ T cells (not recorded which) from PBMCs. The source is a human donor in good health, serving as a control.

This clonotype was recorded many times. This chain links TRBV2 with TRBJ1-5; D remains ambiguous. Germline lookup yields CDR1 SNHLY and CDR2 FYNNEI. V lost 7 bases to trimming and J lost 4 bases, with 11 bases between them. The CDR3 runs 13 residues. For the CDR3, the DNA is TGTGCCAGCACTGCTAAGTGGAATCAGCCCCAGCATTTT. This codes for CASTAKWNQPQHF.

This clonotype has a count of ten or more. The rearrangement joins TRBV7-8 to TRBJ2-1; D is perhaps TRBD1 or TRBD2 (5 bases each). The CDR3 totals 16 residues. Trimming removed 2 bases from V and 5 bases from J, with 16 bases in between. Germline values: CDR1 SGHVS, CDR2 FQNEAQ. CDR3 nucleotides: TGTGCCAGCAGCTTAAGACCGTGGGACGGAAACAATGAGCAGTTCTTC. This codes for CASSLRPWDGNNEQFF.

The chain employs TRBV20-1 and TRBJ2-7, with 8 bases that match TRBD1. After removal of 8 bases from V and 7 bases from J, the junction contained 7 bases not matched to a gene. Germline CDR1 DFQATT, CDR2 SNEGSKA (reference sequence). This CDR3 is 11 amino acids long. This chain's CDR3 is CSSTGTGEQYF. CDR3 nucleotides: TGCAGTTCGACCGGGACAGGAGAGCAGTACTTC.

This clonotype was picked up a small number of times. The chain is built from TRBV30 and TRBJ1-1; unclear D gene. Germline V gene data show CDR1 as GTSNPN and CDR2 as SVGIG (reference sequence). CDR3 length equals 13 residues. V lost 4 bases, J lost 4 bases, and 13 bases lay in between. DNA of the CDR3: TGTGCCTGGACCCTCGAGGGAGGCACTGAAGCTTTCTTT. Its translation: CAWTLEGGTEAFF.

The V gene is TRBV5-1, the J gene TRBJ2-6; D possibly uses TRBD1 or TRBD2 (5 bases each). This CDR3 comprises 16 residues. CDR1 and CDR2 (germline): SGHRS, YFSETQ. The V end lost 0 bases, the J end lost 3 bases, and 10 bases lay between the germline ends. In DNA form, the CDR3 reads TGCGCCAGCAGCTTGGCCGGGGCAGTTGGGGCCAACGTCCTGACTTTC. It is translated as CASSLAGAVGANVLTF.

Written as DNA, the CDR3 is TGTGCCAGCAGTTTCGGCCAGGCAAACTATGGCTACACCTTC. Its protein is CASSFGQANYGYTF. The V and J genes are TRBV27 and TRBJ1-2; D gene ambiguous. Trimming stripped 3 bases from V and 2 bases from J, with 10 bases between. CDR1 and CDR2 (germline): MNHEY, SMNVEV (reference sequence). CDR3 length: 14 amino acids.

Only a few counts were recorded for this clonotype. The genes are TRBV15 and TRBJ1-3; TRBD1 is a possible D gene (6 bases). The V and J ends lost 5 bases and 4 bases respectively, with 21 bases between them. The CDR3 runs to 17 residues. CDR1 and CDR2 from the germline V gene are LNHNV and YYDKDF (reference sequence). The CDR3 coding sequence is TGTGCCACCAGCGGCACCCTGGGACACCACCCCGGAAACACCATATATTTT. As protein: CATSGTLGHHPGNTIYF.

This clonotype has a count of ten or more. The chain is built from TRBV2 and TRBJ2-5; a possible D gene is TRBD2 (5 bases). Trimming shortened V by 6 bases and J by 4 bases, and 12 bases separated the two germline ends. Germline values: CDR1 SNHLY, CDR2 FYNNEI. The CDR3 length is 13 residues. CDR3 protein: CASSAERGETQYF. The CDR3 DNA reads TGTGCCAGCAGCGCGGAACGGGGAGAGACCCAGTACTTC.

This chain joins TRBV10-3 and TRBJ1-2; D not certain. Germline CDR1 reads ENHRY; CDR2 reads SYGVKD. The CDR3 is made up of 12 amino acids. V was cut by 4 bases and J by 5 bases, with 8 bases left in between. CDR3 sequence reads: CAISVTEYGYTF. The CDR3 DNA follows: TGTGCCATCAGTGTGACGGAATATGGCTACACCTTC.

This clonotype has at least ten counts. The germline gene is not matched at one end of the junction; a read error may be the cause. This rearrangement joins TRBV10-3 to TRBJ2-3; D is possibly TRBD1 (5 bases). There are 11 residues in the CDR3. Germline lookup yields CDR1 ENHRY and CDR2 SYGVKD. CDR3 amino acids: CAISNTGTQYF. The CDR3 DNA sequence: TGTGCCATCAGTAACACAGGTACGCAGTATTTT.